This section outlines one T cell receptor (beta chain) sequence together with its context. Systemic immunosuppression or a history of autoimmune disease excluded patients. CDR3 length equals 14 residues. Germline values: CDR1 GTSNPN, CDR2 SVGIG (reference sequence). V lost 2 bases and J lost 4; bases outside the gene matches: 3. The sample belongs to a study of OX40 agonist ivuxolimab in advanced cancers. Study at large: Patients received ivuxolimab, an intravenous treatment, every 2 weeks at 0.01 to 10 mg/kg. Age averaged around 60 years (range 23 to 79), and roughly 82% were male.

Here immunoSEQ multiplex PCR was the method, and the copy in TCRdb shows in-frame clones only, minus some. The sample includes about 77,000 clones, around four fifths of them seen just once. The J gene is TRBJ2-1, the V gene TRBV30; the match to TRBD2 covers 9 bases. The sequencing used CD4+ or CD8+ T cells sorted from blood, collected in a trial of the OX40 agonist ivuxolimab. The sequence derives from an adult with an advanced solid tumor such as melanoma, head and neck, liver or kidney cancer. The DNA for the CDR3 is TGTGCCTGGAGTAGAAGCGGGGGGTACAATGAGCAGTTCTTC. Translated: CAWSRSGGYNEQFF.